This record concerns one T cell receptor delta chain sequence. What it binds is unknown. After alphabeta T cell depletion, CD3+ Vdelta1+ Vdelta2- thymocytes were sorted. The data belong to a study of Vδ1+ human thymocytes. The ends lost 2 bases at V and 0 bases at J; junction bases unmatched: 16. CDR1 is TSWWSYY and CDR2 is QGS in the germline V gene. CDR3 length: 21 amino acids. Sequences come from RNA converted to cDNA by reverse transcription. Multiplex PCR used pooled V-gene forward primers and a constant-region reverse primer to amplify CDR3s. TCRdb processed the multiplex PCR reads again with the CATT caller. The sample yields 20,000 to 25,000 delta-chain clones, about 8% seen once. Findings and caveats of the study: Despite high sort purity, roughly 19% of thymic T cell receptor delta sequences were Vdelta2. Thymic TRG and TRD repertoires appeared highly polyclonal.

The source material was Vdelta1+ gamma-delta thymocytes from the thymus. Noted subset: FACS-sorted CD3+ TCRalphabeta- TCRVdelta1+ TCRVdelta2- thymocytes. The rearrangement joins TRDV1 to TRDJ1, with TRDD3 matching 12 bases. This sequence originates from a child less than two years old who had congenital heart surgery. CDR3 region: CALGEFIAGTGGYLYTDKLIF. In nucleotides, the CDR3 is TGTGCTCTTGGGGAATTTATCGCCGGTACTGGGGGATACTTATACACCGATAAACTCATCTTT.